These 27 T cell receptor beta chains share one sample of origin, sequenced in a study of regulatory dendritic cells for organ transplantation. Their antigen targets remain unknown. The method was immunoSEQ multiplex PCR; TCRdb's version includes in-frame clones alone and lacks a portion of them. Here the sample spans roughly 5,800 clones, 65% to 85% being singletons. Sorted subsets were CFSE-labeled and cultured 4 to 6 days with allogeneic dendritic cells. Sequenced input: memory CD8+ T cells from blood cultured with regulatory dendritic cells. Noted subset: CD45RO+ memory T cells. These receptors all come from a human donor in good health.

This chain connects TRBV15 to TRBJ2-7; the D gene is possibly TRBD1 (6 bases). Deletions cut 4 bases from V and 3 bases from J, with 10 bases between. CDR3 length equals 13 residues. Germline loops: CDR1 LNHNV, CDR2 YYDKDF (reference sequence). CDR3 region: CATSNRVDYEQYF. The CDR3 DNA follows: TGTGCCACCAGCAACAGGGTTGACTACGAGCAGTACTTC.

This chain connects TRBV10-1 to TRBJ1-1; D not certain. Germline V gene sequence: CDR1 WNHNN, CDR2 SYGVQD (reference sequence). V was trimmed by 4 bases and J by 6 bases, leaving 12 bases between them. This CDR3 is built from 13 residues. The CDR3 protein is CASSGPSVAEAFF. CDR3 bases: TGCGCCAGCAGTGGACCCTCCGTGGCTGAAGCTTTCTTT.

The J gene is TRBJ1-5, the V gene TRBV27; no reliable D call. Germline CDR1 MNHEY, CDR2 SMNVEV (reference sequence). This CDR3 comprises 12 residues. Trimming shortened V by 5 bases and J by 8 bases, and 10 bases separated the two germline ends. CDR3 nucleotide sequence: TGTGCCAGCAGTGAAGGGAGGGAGCCCCAGCATTTT. Its protein is CASSEGREPQHF.

V usage is TRBV7-3 and J usage is TRBJ2-1; 7 bases fit TRBD2. Unmatched junction bases numbered 6, after V lost 5 bases and J lost 2 bases. The germline CDR1 and CDR2 sequences are SGHTA and FQGTGA. The CDR3 spans 15 residues. Here the CDR3 reads CASSPSGDAYNEQFF. Written as DNA, the CDR3 is TGTGCCAGCAGCCCCAGCGGGGACGCCTACAATGAGCAGTTCTTC.

The rearrangement links TRBV5-5 to TRBJ2-3; TRBD2 is a possible D gene (5 bases). The ends were cut back, 4 bases at V and 2 bases at J, with 14 bases in the middle. Germline V CDR1 and CDR2: SGHKS, YYEKEE (reference sequence). The CDR3 sequence is 15 residues long. CDR3 region: CASSPQRETTDTQYF. As DNA, the CDR3 is TGTGCCAGCAGCCCCCAGAGGGAGACCACAGATACGCAGTATTTT. Filled out from reference TRBV5-5 and TRBJ2-3, the complete variable domain reads DAGVTQSPTHLIKTRGQQVTLRCSPISGHKSVSWYQQVLGQGPQFIFQYYEKEERGRGNFPDRFSARQFPNYSSELNVNALLLGDSALYLCASSPQRETTDTQYFGPGTRLTVL.

This clone was counted a single time. The genes are TRBV15 and TRBJ2-1; 7 bases are shared with TRBD2. CDR3 length: 15 residues. The germline CDR1 and CDR2 sequences are LNHNV and YYDKDF (reference sequence). The ends lost 3 bases at V and 0 bases at J; junction bases unmatched: 2. The CDR3, as DNA: TGTGCCACCAGCAGCGGGACTAACTCCTACAATGAGCAGTTCTTC. It is translated as CATSSGTNSYNEQFF.

Written as DNA, the CDR3 is TGCAGCGGTCGAGGGGATACTGAAAAACTGTTTTTT. This encodes CSGRGDTEKLFF. The rearrangement joins TRBV29-1 to TRBJ1-4, with D perhaps TRBD1 (5 bases). The CDR3 spans 12 residues. The ends were cut back, 7 bases at V and 7 bases at J, with 13 bases in the middle. From germline, CDR1 is SQVTM and CDR2 ANQGSEA. Based on the CDR3 plus reference TRBV29-1 and TRBJ1-4, the full variable domain is SAVISQKPSRDICQRGTSLTIQCQVDSQVTMMFWYRQQPGQSLTLIATANQGSEATYESGFVIDKFPISRPNLTFSTLTVSNMSPEDSSIYLCSGRGDTEKLFFGSGTQLSVL.

CDR3 sequence: CASSLRGQPSYEQYF. Written as DNA, the CDR3 is TGTGCCAGCAGCTTACGCGGTCAACCTTCCTACGAGCAGTACTTC. The chain carries TRBV5-6 and TRBJ2-7, with unresolved D. The germline V and J ends were trimmed by 2 bases and 1 base, with 13 bases remaining between them. The germline V gene has CDR1 SGHDT and CDR2 YYEEEE. This CDR3 has 15 amino acids. The variable domain in full, completed from reference TRBV5-6 and TRBJ2-7, reads DAGVTQSPTHLIKTRGQQVTLRCSPKSGHDTVSWYQQALGQGPQFIFQYYEEEERQRGNFPDRFSGHQFPNYSSELNVNALLLGDSALYLCASSLRGQPSYEQYFGPGTRLTVT.

This clone came up once. The V gene is TRBV6-4, the J gene TRBJ2-4, with 14 bases fitting TRBD2. From germline, CDR1 is MRHNA and CDR2 SNTAGT. With V trimmed by 3 bases and J by 4 bases, 2 bases remained unmatched. The CDR3 covers 16 residues. The CDR3 loop reads CASSETSGGGKNIQYF. The CDR3 DNA is TGTGCCAGCAGTGAGACTAGCGGGGGGGGAAAAAACATTCAGTACTTC.

The CDR3 DNA reads TGTGCCAGCAGCTTAGGGCCCACTAGCGGGGGGAACAATGAGCAGTTCTTC. Protein sequence: CASSLGPTSGGNNEQFF. The genes are TRBV7-3 and TRBJ2-1; 12 bases align to TRBD2. Germline V lookup: CDR1 SGHTA, CDR2 FQGTGA. V gave up 2 bases and J gave up 5 bases; unmatched junction bases: 7. This CDR3 region has 17 residues.

The table lists this clone with a few counts. The chain joins TRBV14 to TRBJ1-2, with D unclear. The germline V gene has CDR1 SGHDN and CDR2 FVKESK. Trimming cost V 5 bases and J 4 bases, with 14 bases left between them. The CDR3 is 14 amino acids. The CDR3 loop is CASSGRTATYGYTF. CDR3 sequence (DNA): TGTGCCAGCAGCGGACGAACCGCAACCTATGGCTACACCTTC.

J is TRBJ2-2 and V is TRBV6-5, with D possibly TRBD1 on 5 matching bases. Trimming left V 6 bases short and J 0 bases short, with 11 bases between. Per germline, CDR1 MNHEY and CDR2 SVGAGI. The CDR3 runs to 15 residues. The DNA for the CDR3 is TGTGCCAGCAGCCACGCGACAGCGAACACCGGGGAGCTGTTTTTT. As protein: CASSHATANTGELFF.

The chain couples TRBV19 to TRBJ1-5; maybe TRBD1 (6 bases). CDR3 length equals 18 residues. Per germline, CDR1 LNHDA and CDR2 SQIVND (reference sequence). Trimming removed 5 bases at V and 2 bases at J, with 22 bases between. The CDR3 nucleotides are TGTGCCAGTAGTCACGAACAGGGTGCGTCGTGGGGCAATCAGCCCCAGCATTTT. It codes for CASSHEQGASWGNQPQHF.

The genes are TRBV11-2 and TRBJ2-1; D might be TRBD1 (6 bases). V was pared by 1 base and J by 4 bases, with 11 bases between. Germline V gives CDR1 SGHAT, CDR2 FQNNGV. The CDR3 consists of 15 residues. CDR3 sequence reads: CASSLVLDRYNEQFF. The DNA of the CDR3 is TGTGCCAGCAGCTTAGTCTTGGACAGATACAATGAGCAGTTCTTC.

J is TRBJ2-7 and V is TRBV19; tentatively, D is TRBD2 (5 bases). The length of the CDR3 is 15 residues. V was pared by 6 bases and J by 3 bases, with 18 bases between. Germline loops: CDR1 LNHDA, CDR2 SQIVND (reference sequence). Written as DNA, the CDR3 is TGTGCCAGTAGCGAGGGAATTAGCACCATCTACGAGCAGTACTTC. It specifies CASSEGISTIYEQYF.

This clone has a single count. The CDR3 protein is CASSRGNMNYGYTF. The DNA for the CDR3 is TGTGCCAGCAGCCGGGGGAATATGAACTATGGCTACACCTTC. This chain uses TRBV5-6 with TRBJ1-2, with TRBD1 as a possible D gene (5 bases). The V gene's germline CDR1 is SGHDT and CDR2 YYEEEE. Between the trimmed V and J ends, which lost 4 bases and 2 bases, there was a span of 12 bases. The CDR3 runs to 14 residues.

The V gene is TRBV29-1, the J gene TRBJ2-7, with a weak D call TRBD1 (6 bases). V lost 2 bases to trimming and J lost 1 base, with 6 bases between them. CDR1 and CDR2 (germline): SQVTM, ANQGSEA. This CDR3 has 12 residues. This CDR3 reads CSVETGSYEQYF. CDR3 nucleotide sequence: TGCAGCGTTGAAACAGGGTCCTACGAGCAGTACTTC.

This clone was detected once. The chain carries TRBV27 and TRBJ2-3, with 9 nucleotides matching TRBD1. The CDR3 extends over 14 amino acids. The ends lost 5 bases at V and 3 bases at J; junction bases unmatched: 3. The germline V gene encodes CDR1 MNHEY and CDR2 SMNVEV (reference sequence). Here the CDR3 DNA reads TGTGCCAGCAGTCACAGGGGGCGGACAGATACGCAGTATTTT. Amino acid sequence: CASSHRGRTDTQYF.

The V and J genes are TRBV6-6 and TRBJ2-2; 7 bases line up with TRBD1. Germline assignment: CDR1 MNHNY and CDR2 SVGAGI (reference sequence). This CDR3 is built from 13 residues. With V trimmed by 5 bases and J by 7 bases, 4 bases remained unmatched. CDR3 bases: TGTGCCAGCAGTACAGGGGAGCACGGGGAGCTGTTTTTT. It specifies CASSTGEHGELFF.

The rearrangement joins TRBV15 to TRBJ2-3, with TRBD2 matching over 11 bases. The V and J ends lost 6 bases and 1 base, in that order; junction bases with no gene match: 9. Germline V CDR1 and CDR2: LNHNV, YYDKDF (reference sequence). The CDR3 is made up of 17 amino acids. The CDR3 coding sequence is TGTGCCACCAGTCCGCAGTTAGCGGGAGGGGGCACAGATACGCAGTATTTT. Translation: CATSPQLAGGGTDTQYF.

The chain is built from TRBV15 and TRBJ2-3, with TRBD1 matching 9 bases. This CDR3 has 16 amino acids. Germline V gene lookup returns CDR1 LNHNV and CDR2 YYDKDF (reference sequence). V was clipped by 0 bases and J by 4 bases; unmatched bases: 5. The CDR3 here is CATSRERQGGADTQYF. CDR3 nucleotides: TGTGCCACCAGCAGAGAACGACAGGGGGGCGCAGATACGCAGTATTTT.

The rearrangement links TRBV9 to TRBJ1-1, with D perhaps matching TRBD1 (5 bases). This CDR3 comprises 14 residues. Germline V CDR1 and CDR2: SGDLS, YYNGEE. V was shortened by 3 bases and J by 0 bases, with 9 bases between the two germline ends. CDR3 nucleotides: TGTGCCAGCAGCGAAGACAGTGTGAACACTGAAGCTTTCTTT. Protein product: CASSEDSVNTEAFF. The full variable domain, in which reference TRBV9 and TRBJ1-1 provide the parts outside the CDR3, is DSGVTQTPKHLITATGQRVTLRCSPRSGDLSVYWYQQSLDQGLQFLIQYYNGEERAKGNILERFSAQQFPDLHSELNLSSLELGDSALYFCASSEDSVNTEAFFGQGTRLTVV.

The gene calls are TRBV4-1 and TRBJ2-3; the D is unclear. The CDR3 contains 14 residues. CDR1 is MGHRA and CDR2 is YSYEKL in the germline V gene. V was shortened by 3 bases and J by 5 bases, with 12 bases between the two germline ends. CDR3 amino acids: CASSHNRAGDTQYF. In DNA form, the CDR3 reads TGCGCCAGCAGCCATAATAGGGCTGGAGATACGCAGTATTTT.

The gene calls are TRBV2 and TRBJ1-2; D ambiguous. Germline V gene data show CDR1 as SNHLY and CDR2 as FYNNEI. V lost 6 bases, J lost 8 bases, and 16 bases lay in between. CDR3 size: 13 residues. The CDR3 nucleotides are TGTGCCAGCAGACCGGGAAGCGGGTTAGGCTACACCTTC. Translating gives CASRPGSGLGYTF.

This chain uses TRBV6-5 with TRBJ1-1; D remains unclear. The V gene lost 8 bases and the J gene lost 4 bases, with 17 bases spanning the gap. This CDR3 comprises 14 residues. Germline CDR1 reads MNHEY; CDR2 reads SVGAGI. CDR3 DNA: TGTGCCAGCCGAAAACCTCAGGAGATCACTGAAGCTTTCTTT. Its protein product is CASRKPQEITEAFF.

The CDR3 spells CATATGAYEQYF. The CDR3 coding sequence is TGTGCCACCGCGACAGGGGCCTACGAGCAGTACTTC. The chain has TRBV25-1 and TRBJ2-7; 8 bases are shared with TRBD1. This CDR3 has 12 residues. After removal of 10 bases from V and 2 bases from J, the junction contained 4 bases not matched to a gene. Germline V gives CDR1 MGHDK, CDR2 SYGVNS.

This sequence joins TRBV7-2 and TRBJ1-1; D unclear. The CDR3 runs to 13 residues. V lost 2 bases, J lost 4 bases, and 8 bases lay in between. From germline, CDR1 is SGHTA and CDR2 FQGNSA. For the CDR3, the DNA is TGTGCCAGCAGCTTAAGATCGGGCACTGAAGCTTTCTTT. Its protein product is CASSLRSGTEAFF. The whole variable domain, filled in from reference TRBV7-2 and TRBJ1-1, reads GAGVSQSPSNKVTEKGKDVELRCDPISGHTALYWYRQSLGQGLEFLIYFQGNSAPDKSGLPSDRFSAERTGGSVSTLTIQRTQQEDSAVYLCASSLRSGTEAFFGQGTRLTVV.